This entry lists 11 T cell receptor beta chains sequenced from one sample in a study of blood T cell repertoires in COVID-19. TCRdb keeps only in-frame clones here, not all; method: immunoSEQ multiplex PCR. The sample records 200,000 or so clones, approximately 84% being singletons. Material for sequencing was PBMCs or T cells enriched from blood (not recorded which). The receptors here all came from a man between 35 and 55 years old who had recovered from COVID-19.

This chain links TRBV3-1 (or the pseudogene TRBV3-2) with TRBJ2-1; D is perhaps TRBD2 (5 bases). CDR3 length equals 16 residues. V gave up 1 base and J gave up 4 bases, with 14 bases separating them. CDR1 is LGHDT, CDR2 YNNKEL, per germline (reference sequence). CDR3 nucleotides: TGTGCCAGCAGCCAAGGAGTCGGGATCGAGTACAATGAGCAGTTCTTC. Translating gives CASSQGVGIEYNEQFF.

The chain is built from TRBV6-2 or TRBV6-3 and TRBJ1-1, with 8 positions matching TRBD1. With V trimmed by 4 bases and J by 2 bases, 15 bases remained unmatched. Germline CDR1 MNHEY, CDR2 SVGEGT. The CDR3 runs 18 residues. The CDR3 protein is CASSFTRGTGFGNTEAFF. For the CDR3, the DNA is TGTGCCAGCAGTTTCACTCGGGGGACAGGCTTTGGTAACACTGAAGCTTTCTTT.

CDR3 protein: CASSGGYVQSGELFF. The DNA for the CDR3 is TGTGCCAGCAGCGGGGGGTATGTTCAGTCCGGGGAGCTGTTTTTT. The chain links TRBV5-4 to TRBJ2-2; weak D call: TRBD2 (6 bases). The CDR3 loop spans 15 amino acids. Trimming pared 4 bases from V and 6 bases from J, leaving 16 bases between. The V gene's germline CDR1 is SGHNT and CDR2 YYREEE (reference sequence).

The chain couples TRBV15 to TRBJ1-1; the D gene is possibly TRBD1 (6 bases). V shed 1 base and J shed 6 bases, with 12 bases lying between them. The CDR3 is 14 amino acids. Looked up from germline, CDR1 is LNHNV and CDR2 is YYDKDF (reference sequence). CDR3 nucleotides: TGTGCCACCAGCAGAGGACAGGTTAACTCTGAAGCTTTCTTT. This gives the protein CATSRGQVNSEAFF. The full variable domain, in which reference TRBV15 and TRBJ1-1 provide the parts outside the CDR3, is DAMVIQNPRYQVTQFGKPVTLSCSQTLNHNVMYWYQQKSSQAPKLLFHYYDKDFNNEADTPDNFQSRRPNTSFCFLDIRSPGLGDTAMYLCATSRGQVNSEAFFGQGTRLTVV.

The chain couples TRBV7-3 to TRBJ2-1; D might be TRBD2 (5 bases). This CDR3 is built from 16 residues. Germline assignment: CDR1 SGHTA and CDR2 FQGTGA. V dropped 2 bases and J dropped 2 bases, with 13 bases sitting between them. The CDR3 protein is CASSLDPRGTYNEQFF. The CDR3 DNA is TGTGCCAGCAGCTTAGACCCTCGGGGTACCTACAATGAGCAGTTCTTC. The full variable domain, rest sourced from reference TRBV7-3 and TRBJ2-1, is GAGVSQTPSNKVTEKGKYVELRCDPISGHTALYWYRQSLGQGPEFLIYFQGTGAADDSGLPNDRFFAVRPEGSVSTLKIQRTERGDSAVYLCASSLDPRGTYNEQFFGPGTRLTVL.

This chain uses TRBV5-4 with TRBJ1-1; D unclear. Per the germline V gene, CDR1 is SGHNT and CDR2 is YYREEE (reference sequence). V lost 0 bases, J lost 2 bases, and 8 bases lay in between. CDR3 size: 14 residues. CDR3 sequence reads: CASSLVGSNTEAFF. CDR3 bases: TGTGCCAGCAGCTTGGTTGGTAGCAACACTGAAGCTTTCTTT.

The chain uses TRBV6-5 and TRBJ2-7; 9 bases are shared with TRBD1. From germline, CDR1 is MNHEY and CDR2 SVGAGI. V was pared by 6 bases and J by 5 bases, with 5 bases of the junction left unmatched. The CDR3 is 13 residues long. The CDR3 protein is CASRTTGGHEQYF. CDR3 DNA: TGTGCCAGCAGGACCACAGGGGGCCACGAGCAGTACTTC.

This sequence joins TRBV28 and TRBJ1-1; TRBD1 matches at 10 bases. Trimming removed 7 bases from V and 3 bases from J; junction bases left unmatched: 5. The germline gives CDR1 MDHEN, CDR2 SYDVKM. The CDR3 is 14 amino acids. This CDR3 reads CASTDRGMDTEAFF. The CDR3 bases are TGTGCCAGCACGGACAGGGGGATGGACACTGAAGCTTTCTTT.

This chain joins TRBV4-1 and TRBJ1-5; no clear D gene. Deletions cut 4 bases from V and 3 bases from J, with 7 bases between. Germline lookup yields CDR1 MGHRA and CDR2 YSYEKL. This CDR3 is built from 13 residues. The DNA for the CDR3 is TGCGCCAGCAGCCCCTCCCCCAATCAGCCCCAGCATTTT. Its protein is CASSPSPNQPQHF.

CDR3 loop: CASTIQGNQPQHF. The CDR3, as DNA: TGTGCCAGTACCATACAGGGGAATCAGCCCCAGCATTTT. V and J are TRBV19 and TRBJ1-5, with TRBD1 matching 7 bases. The germline gives CDR1 LNHDA, CDR2 SQIVND (reference sequence). V trimming: 7 bases; J trimming: 4 bases; junction bases outside the gene matches: 4. The CDR3 runs to 13 residues.

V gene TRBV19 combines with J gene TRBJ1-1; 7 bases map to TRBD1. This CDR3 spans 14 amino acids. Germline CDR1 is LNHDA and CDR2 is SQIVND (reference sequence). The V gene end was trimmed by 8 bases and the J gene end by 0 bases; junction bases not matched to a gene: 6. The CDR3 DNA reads TGTGCCAGTTTACCCGGGACAGTGAACACTGAAGCTTTCTTT. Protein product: CASLPGTVNTEAFF. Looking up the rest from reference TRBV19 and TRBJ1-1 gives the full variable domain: DGGITQSPKYLFRKEGQNVTLSCEQNLNHDAMYWYRQDPGQGLRLIYYSQIVNDFQKGDIAEGYSVSREKKESFPLTVTSAQKNPTAFYLCASLPGTVNTEAFFGQGTRLTVV.